This record concerns one T cell receptor beta chain sequence. Its antigen remains undetermined. The sample holds no much larger clone one base away, and base qualities are not on file. The data derive from a study of T cell responses to AZD1222 COVID-19 vaccine (dated by TCRdb to the early 2020s). As for the study more broadly: AZD1222 recipients given second doses at about 4 weeks or at about 12 weeks were pooled, since spike-specific TCR depth and breadth were not found to differ between the two schedules. Trial participants were enrolled by age into 18-55, 56-69 and 70-plus year subgroups, with approximately 150, 30 and 60 TCR-sequenced participants respectively. A total of around 240 trial participants underwent TCR sequencing, of whom 200 to 220 received two doses of AZD1222 and some 26 received two doses of the MenACWY control vaccine.

The paper's findings and limits, for the study overall: The 56-69-year group was small, and its depth increase did not reach significance, likely because of low power. Because no day 14 peak-response samples were available, repertoires were characterized only after the peak T cell response. Epitopes outside the regions mutated in the B.1.351 and B.1.1.7 variants were reportedly recognized by nearly half of the unique spike-specific TCRs. The vaccine-associated CD4 TCRs covered the entire spike protein, and the dominant responses fell in regions 160-218 and 743-854. Participants were mostly white British and included more females than males, and it was suggested by the authors that clonal diversity may have been underestimated. After two AZD1222 doses, both the breadth and the depth of spike-specific TCRs were significantly higher than at day 0 and than in MenACWY recipients. Conclusions about previously exposed vaccinees are limited, since just five or six AZD1222 recipients were seropositive for SARS-CoV-2 at baseline.

The CDR3 regions of human TCRbeta chains were analyzed by immunosequencing. The study's processing was this. Repertoire TCRs were matched against a reference library of SARS-CoV-2-specific TCRs generated with the MIRA antigen-specificity platform. Breadth was defined as the fraction of unique TCRs that were SARS-CoV-2-associated. Depth was defined as the fraction of total T cells that were SARS-CoV-2-associated. Using the MIRA data, each spike-specific TCR was assigned both to the spike region to which the TCR was reactive and to a CD4 or CD8 class. Log10-transformed breadth and depth values were compared by one-way ANOVA with Sidak's multiple comparisons tests. Imported from immuneACCESS, the table was reduced by TCRdb to in-frame sequences with V and J called. These copies leave out some clones; in studies compared against another copy, an unresolved V gene accounts for under half, and the cause of the remainder is not known. For V, J and clone size, that table is used; D and trimming come from the DNA. The sample table contains about 130,000 clones; only one count was recorded for approximately 93% of them. Together, the top ten hold approximately 3.1% of the sample.

From the cysteine up to the phenylalanine, the CDR3 has a length of 16 residues. Here the CDR3 DNA is all that survives: 48 bases in frame from base 1. Cut back by 5 bases and 6 bases, the V and J ends lie 20 bases apart. CDR1 LGHDT and CDR2 YNNKEL are derived from the germline V gene (reference sequence). The time point label of this sample denotes: baseline before first vaccination. Samples from vaccinated people were obtained from the UK trials COV001 and COV002, which included a single-blind randomized controlled phase 2/3 trial of AZD1222 (ChAdOx1 nCoV-19) in healthy adults. Trial participant PBMC samples were collected at day 0 and day 28 after the second dose for TCRbeta chain sequencing.

Sequences were derived from peripheral blood, sampled on day 0 of AZD1222 vaccination. Recombination connected TRBV3-1 (or the pseudogene TRBV3-2) to TRBJ2-1, with no D gene named confidently. This TCR was recovered from an adult in good health. The CDR3 protein sequence reads: CASSSKDATLGNEQFF. DNA sequence: TGTGCCAGCAGCAGTAAGGACGCAACCTTGGGCAATGAGCAGTTCTTC.